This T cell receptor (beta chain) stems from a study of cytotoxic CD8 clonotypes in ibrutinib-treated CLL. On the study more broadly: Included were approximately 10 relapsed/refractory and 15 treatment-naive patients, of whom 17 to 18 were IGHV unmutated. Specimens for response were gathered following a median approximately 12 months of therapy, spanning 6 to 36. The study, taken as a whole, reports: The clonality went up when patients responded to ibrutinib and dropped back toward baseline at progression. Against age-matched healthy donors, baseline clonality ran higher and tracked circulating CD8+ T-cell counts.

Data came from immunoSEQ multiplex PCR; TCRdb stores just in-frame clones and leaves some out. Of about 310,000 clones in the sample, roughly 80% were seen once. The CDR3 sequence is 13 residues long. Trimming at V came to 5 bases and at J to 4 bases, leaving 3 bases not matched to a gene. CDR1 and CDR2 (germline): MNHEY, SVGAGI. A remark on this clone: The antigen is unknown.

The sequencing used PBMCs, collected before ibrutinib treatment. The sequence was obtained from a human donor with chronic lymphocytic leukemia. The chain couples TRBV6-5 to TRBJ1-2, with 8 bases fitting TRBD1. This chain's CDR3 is CASSRDRSYGYTF. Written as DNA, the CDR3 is TGTGCCAGCAGTCGGGACAGGAGCTATGGCTACACCTTC.